This passage covers 23 T cell receptor beta chains from one sample sequenced in a study of blood T cells in healthy people across ages (dated by TCRdb to between 2015 and 2017). Library creation used 5' RACE. Instrument on record: Illumina HiSeq 2500. A second 7 to 11 cycle PCR used a sample-barcoded 5' primer and a J-beta primer mix. TCRdb reprocessed the public reads (quality trimming at Q25 with fastp, clone calling with MiXCR) and kept in-frame beta chains. Every CDR3 protein is listed once, alongside the most common genes and DNA of its rows. The sample includes about a million distinct CDR3 sequences, with around two fifths observed a single time. Of the sample, about 12% falls within the top ten clones. Input material: blood. Receptors were obtained from a man aged 18 to 29 in good health.

This clonotype was seen more than once but under ten times. V gene TRBV20-1 combines with J gene TRBJ2-1; 10 bases are a match to TRBD2. CDR1 and CDR2 from the germline V gene are DFQATT and SNEGSKA (reference sequence). V was pared by 3 bases and J by 7 bases, with 6 bases of the junction left unmatched. This CDR3 has 14 amino acids. CDR3 bases: TGCAGTGCTAGCAGCGGGGGGGCGTGGAATGAGCAGTTCTTC. This gives the protein CSASSGGAWNEQFF.

The chain links TRBV12-3 or TRBV12-4 to TRBJ2-1, with TRBD2 as a possible D gene (6 bases). With 4 bases removed from V and 8 bases from J, the gap between germline ends came to 21 bases. The CDR3 has 16 residues. CDR3 in amino acids: CASSYSLGLPKDEQFF. CDR3 nucleotides: TGTGCCAGCAGTTATTCTTTGGGACTCCCCAAAGATGAGCAGTTCTTC.

The chain joins TRBV20-1 to TRBJ1-1; D is perhaps TRBD1 (6 bases). Germline values: CDR1 DFQATT, CDR2 SNEGSKA (reference sequence). The germline V and J ends were trimmed by 0 bases and 4 bases, with 18 bases remaining between them. There are 16 residues in the CDR3. For the CDR3, the DNA is TGCAGTGCTAGAGATTATGCGGCAGGGGAGAGCACTGAAGCTTTCTTT. It encodes CSARDYAAGESTEAFF.

This clonotype was detected only a few times. The chain has TRBV20-1 and TRBJ1-6, with TRBD1 matching over 12 bases. The J segment lost 7 bases and the V segment lost 1 base, leaving 8 bases of the junction unmatched. Germline-derived CDR1 and CDR2 are DFQATT and SNEGSKA (reference sequence). This CDR3 spans 17 amino acids. The CDR3 sequence: CSARVRGTGGSNSPLHF. DNA of the CDR3: TGCAGTGCTAGAGTTCGAGGGACAGGGGGCTCCAATTCACCCCTCCACTTT.

This clonotype came up many times. The chain employs TRBV4-2 and TRBJ2-1; no definite D call. Germline-derived CDR1 and CDR2 are LGHNA and YNFKEQ. The CDR3 totals 15 residues. Trimming pared 5 bases from V and 8 bases from J, leaving 19 bases between. The CDR3 DNA is TGTGCCAGCAGCACCCGGTGTTTTGAGTTGGATGAGCAGTTCTTC. It codes for CASSTRCFELDEQFF.

The chain is built from TRBV10-3 and TRBJ2-7; 10 nucleotides match TRBD2. This CDR3 is 13 amino acids long. The J segment lost 5 bases and the V segment lost 6 bases, leaving 4 bases of the junction unmatched. CDR1 is ENHRY, CDR2 SYGVKD, per germline. The CDR3 protein is CAIRPGTSDEQYF. The CDR3 bases are TGTGCCATCAGACCCGGGACTAGCGACGAGCAGTACTTC.

In this sample, this clonotype turned up many times. The genes are TRBV2 and TRBJ2-1; D possibly uses TRBD1 or TRBD2 (6 bases each). V dropped 1 base and J dropped 9 bases, with 10 bases sitting between them. CDR3 length: 13 amino acids. Per the germline V gene, CDR1 is SNHLY and CDR2 is FYNNEI. DNA for the CDR3: TGTGCCAGCAGTGAAGGGGGGGCGGGTGAGCAGTTCTTC. Translated, it gives CASSEGGAGEQFF.

This clonotype appeared once. The rearrangement uses TRBV5-1 and TRBJ2-1, with D possibly called TRBD1 or TRBD2 (5 bases each). Trimming cost V 3 bases and J 3 bases, with 13 bases left between them. CDR1 and CDR2 (germline): SGHRS, YFSETQ. CDR3 size: 15 residues. The CDR3 bases are TGCGCCAGCAGCTCGGGGCAGTCGGACTACAATGAGCAGTTCTTC. This sequence encodes CASSSGQSDYNEQFF. Full variable domain (rest looked up from reference TRBV5-1 and TRBJ2-1): KAGVTQTPRYLIKTRGQQVTLSCSPISGHRSVSWYQQTPGQGLQFLFEYFSETQRNKGNFPGRFSGRQFSNSRSEMNVSTLELGDSALYLCASSSGQSDYNEQFFGPGTRLTVL.

In this sample, this clonotype turned up a few times. This chain joins TRBV4-1 and TRBJ2-5; D possibly corresponds to TRBD1 (6 bases). V lost 1 base to trimming and J lost 2 bases, with 11 bases between them. Germline assignment: CDR1 MGHRA and CDR2 YSYEKL. The CDR3 covers 15 residues. The CDR3 coding sequence is TGCGCCAGCAGCCAAGTTCAGGGGCGTCAAGAGACCCAGTACTTC. The encoded protein is CASSQVQGRQETQYF.

This clonotype was observed a handful of times. This rearrangement joins TRBV6-5 to TRBJ2-1, with TRBD2 identical over 10 bases. CDR1 and CDR2 (germline): MNHEY, SVGAGI. CDR3 length equals 17 residues. After removal of 0 bases from V and 5 bases from J, the junction contained 7 bases not matched to a gene. The CDR3 DNA follows: TGTGCCAGCAGTTACTCTATAGCTAGCGGGGGTAACAATGAGCAGTTCTTC. This encodes CASSYSIASGGNNEQFF.

This chain connects TRBV14 to TRBJ1-1; D is possibly TRBD1 (6 bases). The CDR3 sequence is 15 residues long. V dropped 1 base and J dropped 0 bases, with 9 bases sitting between them. Per the germline V gene, CDR1 is SGHDN and CDR2 is FVKESK. The CDR3, as DNA: TGTGCCAGCAGCCAAGTGCAGGGGATGAACACTGAAGCTTTCTTT. As protein: CASSQVQGMNTEAFF.

The chain carries TRBV6-4 and TRBJ1-6; D is unresolved. V gave up 0 bases and J gave up 10 bases, with 7 bases separating them. The CDR3 has 13 residues. Germline V gene data show CDR1 as MRHNA and CDR2 as SNTAGT. CDR3 in DNA: TGTGCCAGCAGTGACTCCCGAAGATCACCCCTCCACTTT. It codes for CASSDSRRSPLHF.

The chain recombines TRBV4-3 with TRBJ1-5, with D tentatively TRBD1 (6 bases). V was shortened by 4 bases and J by 6 bases, with 13 bases between the two germline ends. Germline CDR1 and CDR2: LGHNA and YSLEER. The CDR3 runs to 14 residues. Here the CDR3 DNA reads TGCGCCAGCAGCCTCAACAGGGTTAGTCAGCCCCAGCATTTT. It encodes CASSLNRVSQPQHF.

This chain links TRBV2 with TRBJ1-1; D is undetermined. The CDR3 has 17 residues. CDR1 and CDR2 (germline): SNHLY, FYNNEI. The V and J ends lost 3 bases and 5 bases respectively, with 22 bases between them. CDR3 bases: TGTGCCAGCAGTGATAGTGTGGCAGCGACCTCGAATACTGAAGCTTTCTTT. The encoded protein is CASSDSVAATSNTEAFF.

This clonotype was seen a handful of times. This chain connects TRBV4-2 to TRBJ2-7; D uncertain. This CDR3 is 13 amino acids long. In germline, CDR1 is LGHNA, CDR2 YNFKEQ. Between the trimmed V and J ends, which lost 5 bases and 7 bases, there was a span of 15 bases. DNA of the CDR3: TGTGCCAGCAGCGAAGCTACTGTCGATGAGCAGTACTTC. Translating it yields CASSEATVDEQYF.

This rearrangement joins TRBV4-3 to TRBJ2-3; D unclear. Germline V lookup: CDR1 LGHNA, CDR2 YSLEER. The CDR3 has 13 residues. Trimming shortened V by 8 bases and J by 6 bases, and 15 bases separated the two germline ends. The CDR3 loop reads CASADSAGDTQYF. DNA for the CDR3: TGCGCCAGCGCTGATTCTGCTGGGGATACGCAGTATTTT.

The rearrangement joins TRBV12-3 or TRBV12-4 to TRBJ2-2, with 7 bases identical to TRBD1. The trim removed 7 bases at V and 1 base at J, leaving 15 bases unmatched. The CDR3 consists of 18 residues. CDR3 region: CASNKIRDSALNTGELFF. The DNA of the CDR3 is TGTGCCAGCAACAAGATCCGGGACAGCGCCTTGAACACCGGGGAGCTGTTTTTT.

On this clonotype itself: Without the conserved terminal phenylalanine or tryptophan, this CDR3 likely stems from a read error. The limits of the CDR3 on the DNA are not certain, so only TCRdb's listed CDR3 is given. Here the CDR3 reads CSARGQGIREKVFV. The chain couples TRBV20-1 to TRBJ1-4; the D call of TRBD1 is as the table states it, not checked on the DNA. The CDR3 totals 14 residues, both ends included. The germline V gene encodes CDR1 DFQATT and CDR2 SNEGSKA (reference sequence).

Comment on this clonotype: One end of the junction fails to match germline, which may point to a read error. DNA for the CDR3: TGCGCCGGCAGTGAGTCCACGGGGCTCTATGGCTACACCTTC. Protein sequence: CAGSESTGLYGYTF. The V call is TRBV10-2, the J call TRBJ1-2, with TRBD1 as a possible D gene (5 bases). The CDR3 runs to 14 residues. The V gene's germline CDR1 is WSHSY and CDR2 SAAADI.

J is TRBJ1-2 and V is TRBV29-1, with unresolved D. The CDR3 spans 11 residues. V lost 7 bases and J lost 6, with 12 bases in between. In germline, CDR1 is SQVTM, CDR2 ANQGSEA. In DNA form, the CDR3 reads TGCAGCGCCCACGACCGAAATGGCTACACCTTC. This gives the protein CSAHDRNGYTF.

This clonotype has only a few counts. The chain employs TRBV25-1 and TRBJ1-1, with D possibly matching TRBD1 (5 bases). This CDR3 has 14 residues. In germline, CDR1 is MGHDK, CDR2 SYGVNS. Trimming cost V 4 bases and J 0 bases, with 9 bases left between them. This CDR3 reads CASSARAMNTEAFF. The CDR3 coding sequence is TGTGCCAGCAGTGCCAGGGCGATGAACACTGAAGCTTTCTTT.

This chain joins TRBV5-1 and TRBJ1-5, with 8 nucleotides matching TRBD1. V was clipped by 0 bases and J by 7 bases; unmatched bases: 6. The CDR3 has 15 amino acids. The germline CDR1 and CDR2 sequences are SGHRS and YFSETQ. CDR3 in DNA: TGCGCCAGCAGCTTGGACAGGGGGGTAAACCAGCCCCAGCATTTT. This encodes CASSLDRGVNQPQHF.

This clonotype has more than one count but fewer than ten. The chain carries TRBV25-1 and TRBJ2-1; tentative D call: TRBD2 (5 bases). This CDR3 spans 13 amino acids. Per the germline V gene, CDR1 is MGHDK and CDR2 is SYGVNS. Trimming stripped 8 bases from V and 8 bases from J, with 16 bases between. The CDR3 sequence is CASRGSSGYEQFF. The CDR3 region has the DNA TGTGCCAGCCGTGGCTCCTCGGGATATGAGCAGTTCTTC. Based on the CDR3 plus reference TRBV25-1 and TRBJ2-1, the full variable domain is EADIYQTPRYLVIGTGKKITLECSQTMGHDKMYWYQQDPGMELHLIHYSYGVNSTEKGDLSSESTVSRIRTEHFPLTLESARPSHTSQYLCASRGSSGYEQFFGPGTRLTVL.